This TCR beta chain emerged from a study of blood T cell repertoires in COVID-19. Study in general: Both acute and convalescent COVID-19 samples were obtained from the United States, Italy and Spain.

Trimming took 3 bases from V and 0 from J, leaving 18 bases between them. Germline-derived CDR1 and CDR2 are LGHNA and YSLEER. This CDR3 has 18 amino acids. In the authors' methods: Estimated nucleated cell counts came from reference gene primer amplification. The method was immunoSEQ multiplex PCR; TCRdb's version includes in-frame clones alone and lacks a portion of them. That table gives V, J and clone size, and the DNA gave D and trimming. The sample yields around 74,000 clones, under 95% seen once. The origin of this receptor is a woman aged 80 or over with active or convalescent COVID-19. V gene TRBV4-3 combines with J gene TRBJ1-3; D perhaps matches TRBD1 (5 bases). Input material: peripheral blood. DNA of the CDR3: TGCGCCAGCAGCCAGGAAACGGGGGAGGTAACCTCTGGAAACACCATATATTTT. Residues: CASSQETGEVTSGNTIYF.